This TCR beta chain was captured in a study of blood T cell repertoires in COVID-19. The germline CDR1 and CDR2 sequences are MDHEN and SYDVKM. This CDR3 has 14 amino acids. Trimming removed 5 bases at V and 7 bases at J, with 15 bases between. Assay: immunoSEQ multiplex PCR; the TCRdb copy retains only in-frame clones and omits some. The profile shows 20,000 to 25,000 clones, over 65% of them singletons. Sequenced: peripheral blood. The chain is built from TRBV28 and TRBJ2-1, with D possibly being TRBD1 (5 bases). This sequence was found in a human donor in a cohort sampled during active or convalescent COVID-19. CDR3 coding DNA: TGTGCCAGCAGTACCCCGACAGTAGGAAATGAGCAGTTCTTC. Its protein is CASSTPTVGNEQFF.